The T cell receptor (beta chain) described here comes from a study of human T cells and chemical hapten exposure. This clonotype appeared many times. Time point indicated: patch test 3, about 24 weeks after DPC sensitization. Treatment reported: therapeutic diphenylcyclopropenone sensitization with weekly scalp DPC. Donors were 18 to 70-year-old alopecia patients suitable for DPC. TCRdb reanalysed the RACE reads using MiXCR and keeps one entry per CDR3 protein. The repertoire includes approximately 71,000 distinct CDR3 sequences, more than 9.5% of them detected once, and roughly 1.3% sits in the top ten. The CDR3 has 13 amino acids. V lost 1 base, J lost 4 bases, and 1 base stayed unmatched. Germline lookup yields CDR1 DFQATT and CDR2 SNEGSKA (reference sequence).

The chain couples TRBV20-1 to TRBJ2-3, with 8 bases fitting TRBD2. The receptor comes from a woman between 45 and 60 years old with alopecia areata. Some clones in this sample may be carry-over from other donors' samples. This specimen was whole blood, taken in connection with sensitization to the hapten diphenylcyclopropenone (DPC). The DNA of the CDR3 is TGCAGTGCTAGAGTAGCGGGACCAGATACGCAGTATTTT. Translated: CSARVAGPDTQYF.